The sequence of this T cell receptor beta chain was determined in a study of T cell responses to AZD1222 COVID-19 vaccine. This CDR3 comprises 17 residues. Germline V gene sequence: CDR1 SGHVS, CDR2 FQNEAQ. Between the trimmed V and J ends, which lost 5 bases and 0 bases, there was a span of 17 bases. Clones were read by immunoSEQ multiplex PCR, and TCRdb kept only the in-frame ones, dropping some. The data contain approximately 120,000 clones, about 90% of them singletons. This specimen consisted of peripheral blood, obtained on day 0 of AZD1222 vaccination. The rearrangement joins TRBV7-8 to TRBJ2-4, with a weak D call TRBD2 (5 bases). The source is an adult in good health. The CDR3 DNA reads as TGTGCCAGCAGCGGGAGCTTAGCCTTATTAGCCAAAAACATTCAGTACTTC. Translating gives CASSGSLALLAKNIQYF.